This T cell receptor (beta chain) was found in a study of cytomegalovirus exposure and HLA in healthy donors. For the study at large: Unique TCR beta sequences numbering approximately 120 million came from some 200 million T cells in an earlier analysis. Regarding the study as a whole: A later analysis found most CMV-associated TCR beta chains apparently HLA-restricted. Earlier analysis yielded a pattern in which most TCR beta V segments were productive about 87% or about 30% of the time. There were several of the most significant clusters that appeared linked to common viral pathogens in a later analysis.

The PCR had 60 Vbeta and 13 Jbeta primers. TCRdb's table, derived via immunoSEQ multiplex PCR, lists solely in-frame clones and lacks some. The sample has 150,000 to 200,000 clones; just over 75% are singletons. This clone showed up just once. The target antigen is unknown. The germline V gene has CDR1 KGHSH and CDR2 LQKENI. This CDR3 contains 13 residues. V lost 5 bases and J 2 bases, leaving 9 bases between the germline ends. The TCR sequence derives from a woman aged 40-49 years in good health and CMV-seronegative. The specimen was PBMCs. This sequence joins TRBV18 and TRBJ2-5, with no clear D. The DNA of the CDR3 is TGTGCCAGCTCAGCCCTCCAGCAAGAGACCCAGTACTTC. This encodes CASSALQQETQYF.